These 14 T cell receptor beta chains share one sample of origin, sequenced in a study of cytomegalovirus exposure and HLA in healthy donors (dated by TCRdb to 2015 to 2018). Libraries were made using the immunoSEQ multiplex PCR assay. TCRdb carries this immuneACCESS record with in-frame sequences only. Its versions omit some clonotypes, under half of them owing to an unresolved V gene in the studies checked, with the rest unexplained. The sample table contains around 160,000 clones; only one count was recorded for roughly 91% of them. The ten largest account for almost 3% of the sample. The sample comprised PBMCs. The receptors shown here come from a man between 18 and 29 years old in good health and CMV-seronegative.

The gene calls are TRBV10-1 and TRBJ2-3; tentative D call: TRBD2 (7 bases). This CDR3 contains 15 residues. V was clipped by 3 bases and J by 2 bases, with 12 bases between them. Germline V gene data show CDR1 as WNHNN and CDR2 as SYGVQD (reference sequence). CDR3 in amino acids: CASSDWGGDTDTQYF. CDR3 nucleotides: TGCGCCAGCAGTGATTGGGGGGGCGACACAGATACGCAGTATTTT.

This clone was detected once. The chain uses TRBV7-9 and TRBJ2-1; 12 positions agree with TRBD2. CDR1 is SEHNR, CDR2 FQNEAQ, per germline (reference sequence). The ends lost 0 bases at V and 9 bases at J; junction bases unmatched: 6. This CDR3 contains 16 residues. The CDR3 reads CASSLASPSGRVEQFF. The CDR3 DNA reads TGTGCCAGCAGCTTAGCTTCCCCTAGCGGGAGGGTTGAGCAGTTCTTC.

The V gene is TRBV13, the J gene TRBJ2-3; 8 positions agree with TRBD2. Germline V gene lookup returns CDR1 PRHDT and CDR2 FYEKMQ (reference sequence). The CDR3 runs 15 residues. V lost 2 bases to trimming and J lost 1 base; unmatched junction nucleotides: 2. CDR3 residues: CASSLTSGGTDTQYF. DNA for the CDR3: TGTGCCAGCAGCTTAACTAGCGGAGGCACAGATACGCAGTATTTT.

The genes are TRBV30 and TRBJ1-1; D perhaps matches TRBD1 (6 bases). This CDR3 has 14 residues. Trimming cost V 1 base and J 0 bases, with 9 bases left between them. Germline V gives CDR1 GTSNPN, CDR2 SVGIG (reference sequence). The CDR3 reads CAWSGAGVNTEAFF. The CDR3 DNA reads TGTGCCTGGAGTGGGGCAGGGGTGAACACTGAAGCTTTCTTT.

The rearrangement joins TRBV7-2 to TRBJ2-4, with TRBD2 identical over 8 bases. The CDR3 loop spans 15 amino acids. With 5 bases clipped from V and 10 bases from J, the junction kept 13 bases outside the gene matches. Germline-derived CDR1 and CDR2 are SGHTA and FQGNSA. The chain's CDR3 is CASSGPSPGLGIQYF. The DNA of the CDR3 is TGTGCCAGCAGCGGACCCTCCCCGGGACTAGGGATTCAGTACTTC.

The J gene is TRBJ1-4, the V gene TRBV6-1; 7 bases fit TRBD1. V gave up 6 bases and J gave up 8 bases; unmatched junction bases: 6. CDR3 size: 13 residues. From germline, CDR1 is MNHNS and CDR2 SASEGT. In DNA, the CDR3 is TGTGCCAGCAGCGCGGTCAGGGGGGAAAAACTGTTTTTT. It codes for CASSAVRGEKLFF.

The chain combines TRBV10-3 with TRBJ1-4; no firm D call. V was clipped by 10 bases and J by 8 bases, with 17 bases between them. The CDR3 is 13 residues long. Germline V gene sequence: CDR1 ENHRY, CDR2 SYGVKD. CDR3 DNA sequence: TGTGCCACCGTAAGTCGCTTGGAGGAAAAACTGTTTTTT. As protein: CATVSRLEEKLFF.

The chain links TRBV7-2 to TRBJ2-2; tentative D call: TRBD1 (6 bases). CDR1 and CDR2 from the germline V gene are SGHTA and FQGNSA. V shed 1 base and J shed 6 bases, with 12 bases lying between them. This CDR3 region has 15 residues. CDR3 coding DNA: TGTGCCAGCAGCTTAGGTATCCGACAGGCCGGGGAGCTGTTTTTT. Its protein product is CASSLGIRQAGELFF.

Concerning this clone itself: Distinct nucleotide sequences in the sample also encode this CDR3. The chain recombines TRBV29-1 with TRBJ2-1, with 9 bases fitting TRBD2. The CDR3 consists of 13 residues. Germline assignment: CDR1 SQVTM and CDR2 ANQGSEA. Trimming took 5 bases from V and 3 from J; bases not matched to a gene: 2. The CDR3 here is CSVMTSGYNEQFF. In DNA form, the CDR3 reads TGCAGCGTTATGACTAGCGGCTACAATGAGCAGTTCTTC.

The chain has TRBV7-8 and TRBJ1-2; D is undetermined. Trimming left V 5 bases short and J 4 bases short, with 11 bases between. From germline, CDR1 is SGHVS and CDR2 FQNEAQ. The CDR3 contains 13 residues. The CDR3 nucleotides read TGTGCCAGCAGCCTACCAACAGCCTATGGCTACACCTTC. Protein sequence: CASSLPTAYGYTF.

V gene TRBV11-2 combines with J gene TRBJ1-1; D is unresolved. Germline assignment: CDR1 SGHAT and CDR2 FQNNGV. This CDR3 is built from 16 residues. V shed 8 bases and J shed 2 bases, with 21 bases lying between them. CDR3 in amino acids: CASRPPIRDINTEAFF. As DNA, the CDR3 is TGTGCCAGCCGTCCCCCGATACGCGACATTAACACTGAAGCTTTCTTT.

The chain is built from TRBV12-2 and TRBJ2-7; the listed D gene, TRBD1, was not tested against the DNA. TRBV12-2 is reported as a pseudogene. The CDR3 sequence is 12 residues long. CDR3 nucleotide sequence: TGTGCAAGTCGCCCAGGGGGGTGGGCGGAGTACTTC. Its translation: CASRPGGWAEYF.

V gene TRBV5-4 combines with J gene TRBJ2-7; 9 bases line up with TRBD2. CDR1 SGHNT and CDR2 YYREEE come from the germline V gene (reference sequence). The CDR3 contains 14 residues. V shed 3 bases and J 4 bases; nucleotides not matched to a gene: 5. The CDR3 nucleotides are TGTGCCAGCAGCTCGGGACTAGCAACGTACGAGCAGTACTTC. Amino acid sequence: CASSSGLATYEQYF.

This clone was found a few times. The sample carries other DNA sequences with the same CDR3. This chain uses TRBV5-1 with TRBJ1-1; no reliable D call. Deletions cut 0 bases from V and 2 bases from J, with 5 bases between. The CDR3 has 13 residues. The germline V gene has CDR1 SGHRS and CDR2 YFSETQ. This CDR3 reads CASSLDRNTEAFF. The DNA of the CDR3 is TGCGCCAGCAGCTTGGACAGAAACACTGAAGCTTTCTTT.